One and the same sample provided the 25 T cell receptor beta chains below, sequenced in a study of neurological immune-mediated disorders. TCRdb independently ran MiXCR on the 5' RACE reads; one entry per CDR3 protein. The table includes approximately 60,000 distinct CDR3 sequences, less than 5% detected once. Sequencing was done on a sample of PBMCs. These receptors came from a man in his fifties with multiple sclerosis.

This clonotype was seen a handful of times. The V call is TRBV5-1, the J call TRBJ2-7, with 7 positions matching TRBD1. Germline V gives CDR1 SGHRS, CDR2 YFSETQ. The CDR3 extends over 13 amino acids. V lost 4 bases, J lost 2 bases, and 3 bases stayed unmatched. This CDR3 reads CASSRDSPYEQYF. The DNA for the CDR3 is TGCGCCAGCAGCAGGGACAGCCCCTACGAGCAGTACTTC.

CDR3 protein: CASSYGQGEAFF. CDR3 nucleotides: TGCGCCAGCAGCTACGGACAGGGTGAAGCTTTCTTT. The J gene is TRBJ1-1, the V gene TRBV5-1; 8 nucleotides line up with TRBD1. Losses at the gene ends were 3 bases for V and 7 bases for J; bases not matched to a gene: 2. The germline CDR1 and CDR2 sequences are SGHRS and YFSETQ. The CDR3 loop spans 12 amino acids.

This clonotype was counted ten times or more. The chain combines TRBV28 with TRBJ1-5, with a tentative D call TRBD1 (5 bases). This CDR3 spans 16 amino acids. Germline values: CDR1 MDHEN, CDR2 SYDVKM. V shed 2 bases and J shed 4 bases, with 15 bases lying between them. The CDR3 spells CASSLRGRGVNQPQHF. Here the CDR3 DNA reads TGTGCCAGCAGTTTAAGGGGCCGGGGAGTGAATCAGCCCCAGCATTTT.

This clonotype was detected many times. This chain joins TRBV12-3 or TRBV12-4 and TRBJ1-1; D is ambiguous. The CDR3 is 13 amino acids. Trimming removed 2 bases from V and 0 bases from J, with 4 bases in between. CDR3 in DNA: TGTGCCAGCAGTTTACACATGAACACTGAAGCTTTCTTT. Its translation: CASSLHMNTEAFF.

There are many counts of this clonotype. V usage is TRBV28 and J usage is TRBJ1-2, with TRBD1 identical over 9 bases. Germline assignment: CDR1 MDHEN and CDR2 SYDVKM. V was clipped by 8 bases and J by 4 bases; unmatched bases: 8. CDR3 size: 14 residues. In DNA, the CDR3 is TGTGCCAGCGTAAAACAGGGGGCTCGCTATGGCTACACCTTC. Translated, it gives CASVKQGARYGYTF.

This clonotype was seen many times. The CDR3: CASSQGPDHNEKLFF. DNA of the CDR3: TGTGCCAGCAGCCAAGGGCCGGACCATAATGAAAAACTGTTTTTT. The rearrangement joins TRBV14 to TRBJ1-4, with unresolved D. Germline V gives CDR1 SGHDN, CDR2 FVKESK. The V end was cut by 1 base, the J end by 4 bases, with 10 bases between. The CDR3 sequence is 15 residues long.

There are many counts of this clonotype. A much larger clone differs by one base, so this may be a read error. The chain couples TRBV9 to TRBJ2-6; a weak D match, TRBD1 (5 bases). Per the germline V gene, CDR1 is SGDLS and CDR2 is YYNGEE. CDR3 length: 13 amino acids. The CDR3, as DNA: TGTGCCAGCAGCGTCTCTGGGGCCAAAGTCCTGACTTTC. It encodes CASSVSGAKVLTF.

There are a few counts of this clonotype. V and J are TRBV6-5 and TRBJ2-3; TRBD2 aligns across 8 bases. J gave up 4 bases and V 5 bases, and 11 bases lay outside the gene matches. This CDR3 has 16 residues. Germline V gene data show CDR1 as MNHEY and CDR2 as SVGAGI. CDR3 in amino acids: CASSKRFREGPDTQYF. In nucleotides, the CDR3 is TGTGCCAGCAGTAAGAGGTTTCGGGAGGGTCCAGATACGCAGTATTTT.

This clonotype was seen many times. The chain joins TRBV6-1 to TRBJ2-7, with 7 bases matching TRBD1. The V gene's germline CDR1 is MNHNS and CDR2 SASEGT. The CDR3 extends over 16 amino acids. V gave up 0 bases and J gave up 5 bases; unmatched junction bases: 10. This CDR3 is CASSEAPPRTGNEQYF. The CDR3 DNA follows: TGTGCCAGCAGTGAAGCGCCCCCGAGGACAGGTAACGAGCAGTACTTC.

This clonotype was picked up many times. This chain's CDR3 is CAITRDISYNEQFF. The CDR3 DNA reads TGTGCCATCACCCGGGACATCTCTTACAATGAGCAGTTCTTC. The chain recombines TRBV10-3 with TRBJ2-1; the D gene is possibly TRBD1 (6 bases). The germline V gene has CDR1 ENHRY and CDR2 SYGVKD. This CDR3 is 14 amino acids long. Trimming left V 7 bases short and J 4 bases short, with 14 bases between.

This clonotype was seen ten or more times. The CDR3 bases are TGCGCCAGCAGCTTGGAACCAACTAGCGGGGGACCCACAGATACGCAGTATTTT. It yields the protein CASSLEPTSGGPTDTQYF. This chain joins TRBV5-1 and TRBJ2-3; 11 bases match TRBD2. Germline assignment: CDR1 SGHRS and CDR2 YFSETQ. J was trimmed by 2 bases and V by 0 bases; bases with no gene match: 8. The CDR3 is 18 residues long. Supplemented by reference TRBV5-1 and TRBJ2-3, the full variable domain reads KAGVTQTPRYLIKTRGQQVTLSCSPISGHRSVSWYQQTPGQGLQFLFEYFSETQRNKGNFPGRFSGRQFSNSRSEMNVSTLELGDSALYLCASSLEPTSGGPTDTQYFGPGTRLTVL.

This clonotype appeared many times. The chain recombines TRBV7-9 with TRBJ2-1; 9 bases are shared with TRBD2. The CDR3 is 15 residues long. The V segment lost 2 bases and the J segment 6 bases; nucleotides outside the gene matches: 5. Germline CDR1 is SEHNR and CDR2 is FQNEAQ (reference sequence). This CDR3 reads CASSLFAGGFNEQFF. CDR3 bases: TGTGCCAGCAGCTTATTCGCGGGGGGGTTCAATGAGCAGTTCTTC.

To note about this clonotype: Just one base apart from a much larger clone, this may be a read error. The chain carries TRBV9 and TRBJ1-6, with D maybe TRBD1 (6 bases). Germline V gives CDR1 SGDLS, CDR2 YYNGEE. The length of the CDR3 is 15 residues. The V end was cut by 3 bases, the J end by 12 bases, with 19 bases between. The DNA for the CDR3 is TGTGCCAGCAGCGCGCGGGGGGCGAAGTATGGACCCCTCCACTTT. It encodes CASSARGAKYGPLHF.

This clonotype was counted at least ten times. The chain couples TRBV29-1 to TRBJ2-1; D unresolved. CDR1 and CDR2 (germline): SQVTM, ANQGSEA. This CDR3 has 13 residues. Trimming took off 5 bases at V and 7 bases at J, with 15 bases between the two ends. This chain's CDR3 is CSVHPLLWNEQFF. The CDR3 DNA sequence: TGCAGCGTTCACCCCCTACTTTGGAATGAGCAGTTCTTC.

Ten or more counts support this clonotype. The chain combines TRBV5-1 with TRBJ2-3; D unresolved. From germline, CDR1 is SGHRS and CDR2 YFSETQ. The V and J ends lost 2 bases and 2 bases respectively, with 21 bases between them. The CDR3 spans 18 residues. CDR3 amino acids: CASSFSTRSTINTDTQYF. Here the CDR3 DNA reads TGCGCCAGCAGCTTTAGTACCAGGTCCACCATAAACACAGATACGCAGTATTTT.

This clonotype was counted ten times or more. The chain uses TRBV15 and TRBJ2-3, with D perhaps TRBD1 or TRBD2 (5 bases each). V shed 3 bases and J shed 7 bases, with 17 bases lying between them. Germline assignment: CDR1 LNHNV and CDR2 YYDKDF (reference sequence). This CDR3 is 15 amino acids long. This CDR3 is CATSSSSGRGYTQYF. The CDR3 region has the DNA TGTGCCACCAGCAGTTCGTCGGGAAGGGGTTATACGCAGTATTTT.

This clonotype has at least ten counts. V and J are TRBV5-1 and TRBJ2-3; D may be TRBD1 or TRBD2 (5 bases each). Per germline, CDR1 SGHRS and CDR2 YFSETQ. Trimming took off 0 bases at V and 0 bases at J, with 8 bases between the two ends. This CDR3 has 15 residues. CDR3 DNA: TGCGCCAGCAGCTTGGACGGGGCTAGCACAGATACGCAGTATTTT. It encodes CASSLDGASTDTQYF.

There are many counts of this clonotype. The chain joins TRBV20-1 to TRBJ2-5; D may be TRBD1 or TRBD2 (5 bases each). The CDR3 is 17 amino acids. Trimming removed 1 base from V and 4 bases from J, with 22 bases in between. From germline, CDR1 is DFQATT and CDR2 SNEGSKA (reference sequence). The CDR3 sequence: CSARGGYRLLERETQYF. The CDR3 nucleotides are TGCAGTGCTAGAGGAGGGTACAGGTTATTAGAAAGAGAGACCCAGTACTTC.

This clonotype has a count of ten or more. The CDR3: CASSTREGDYGYTF. The CDR3 DNA sequence: TGTGCCAGCAGCACCAGGGAGGGTGACTATGGCTACACCTTC. The rearrangement uses TRBV7-8 and TRBJ1-2, with a weak D call TRBD1 (5 bases). Germline V gene sequence: CDR1 SGHVS, CDR2 FQNEAQ. The germline V and J ends were trimmed by 5 bases and 3 bases, with 13 bases remaining between them. There are 14 residues in the CDR3.

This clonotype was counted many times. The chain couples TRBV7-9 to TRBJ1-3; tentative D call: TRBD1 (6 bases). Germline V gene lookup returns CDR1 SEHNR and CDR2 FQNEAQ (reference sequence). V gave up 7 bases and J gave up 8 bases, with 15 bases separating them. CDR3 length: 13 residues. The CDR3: CASTGGGQDTIYF. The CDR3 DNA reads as TGTGCCAGCACTGGGGGGGGGCAAGACACCATATATTTT.

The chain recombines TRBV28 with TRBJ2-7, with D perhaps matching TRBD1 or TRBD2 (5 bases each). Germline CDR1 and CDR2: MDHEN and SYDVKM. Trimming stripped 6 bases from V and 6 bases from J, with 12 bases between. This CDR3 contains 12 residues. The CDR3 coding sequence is TGTGCCAGCAGCCTAAAGGGACCCGAGCAGTACTTC. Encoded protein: CASSLKGPEQYF.

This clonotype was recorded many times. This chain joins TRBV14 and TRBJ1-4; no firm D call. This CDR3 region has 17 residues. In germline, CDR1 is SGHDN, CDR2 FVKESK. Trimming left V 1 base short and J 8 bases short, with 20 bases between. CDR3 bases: TGTGCCAGCAGCCAAGTCATCGGGATTGGGCTTCGGGAAAAACTGTTTTTT. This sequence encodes CASSQVIGIGLREKLFF.

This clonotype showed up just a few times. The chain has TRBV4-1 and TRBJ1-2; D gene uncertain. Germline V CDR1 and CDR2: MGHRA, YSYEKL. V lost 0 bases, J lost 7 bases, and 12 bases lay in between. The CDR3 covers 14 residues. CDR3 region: CASSQDFVGAGYTF. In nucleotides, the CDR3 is TGCGCCAGCAGCCAAGATTTTGTAGGTGCTGGCTACACCTTC.

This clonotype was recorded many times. The CDR3 DNA reads TGTGCCACCAGCAGACCACTAGCGGGGGACTACAATGAGCAGTTCTTC. As protein: CATSRPLAGDYNEQFF. The rearrangement uses TRBV15 and TRBJ2-1; TRBD2 matches at 11 bases. Germline V gives CDR1 LNHNV, CDR2 YYDKDF (reference sequence). The trim removed 2 bases at V and 3 bases at J, leaving 3 bases unmatched. The CDR3 extends over 16 amino acids.

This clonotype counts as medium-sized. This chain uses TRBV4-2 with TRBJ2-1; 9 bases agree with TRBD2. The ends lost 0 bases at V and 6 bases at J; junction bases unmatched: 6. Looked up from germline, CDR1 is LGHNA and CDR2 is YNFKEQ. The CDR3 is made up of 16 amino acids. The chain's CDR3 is CASSQDETSGANEQFF. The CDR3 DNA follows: TGTGCCAGCAGCCAAGATGAGACTAGCGGCGCCAATGAGCAGTTCTTC.